Detailed here is one T cell receptor (beta chain). Germline lookup yields CDR1 SGHAT and CDR2 FQNNGV. CDR3 length: 11 residues. Trimming removed 7 bases at V and 5 bases at J, with 8 bases between. The entry originates in a study of read filtering for tumor transcriptome and immune sequencing. Molecular barcoded adaptors covering alpha/delta and beta/gamma chains were used on around 400 ng RNA. One entry per CDR3 protein results from TCRdb running MiXCR on the reads. The table shows around 130,000 distinct CDR3 sequences, with approximately 13% occurring only once. This chain links TRBV11-2 with TRBJ1-1; D ambiguous. This receptor was obtained from a donor aged 40 or older with multiple myeloma. Sequenced material: a population of CD138-negative cells sorted from bone marrow. The CDR3 protein is CASILGTEAFF. As DNA, the CDR3 is TGTGCCAGCATCCTGGGTACTGAAGCTTTCTTT.